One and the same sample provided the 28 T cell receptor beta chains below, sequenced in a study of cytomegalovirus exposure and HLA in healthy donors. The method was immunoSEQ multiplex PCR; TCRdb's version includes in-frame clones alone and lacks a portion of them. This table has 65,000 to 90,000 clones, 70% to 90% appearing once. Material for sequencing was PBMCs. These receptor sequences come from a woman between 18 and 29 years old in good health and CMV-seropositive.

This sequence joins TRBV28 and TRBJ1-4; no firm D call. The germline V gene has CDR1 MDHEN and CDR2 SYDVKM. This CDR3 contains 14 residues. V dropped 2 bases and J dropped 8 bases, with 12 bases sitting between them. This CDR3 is CASSLRRVDEKLFF. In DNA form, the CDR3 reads TGTGCCAGCAGTTTAAGGAGGGTGGACGAAAAACTGTTTTTT.

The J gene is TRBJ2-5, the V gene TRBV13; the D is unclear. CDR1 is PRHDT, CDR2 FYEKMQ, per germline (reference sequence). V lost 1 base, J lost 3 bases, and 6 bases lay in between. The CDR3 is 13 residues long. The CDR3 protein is CASSLASEETQYF. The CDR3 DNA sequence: TGTGCCAGCAGCTTAGCCAGCGAAGAGACCCAGTACTTC.

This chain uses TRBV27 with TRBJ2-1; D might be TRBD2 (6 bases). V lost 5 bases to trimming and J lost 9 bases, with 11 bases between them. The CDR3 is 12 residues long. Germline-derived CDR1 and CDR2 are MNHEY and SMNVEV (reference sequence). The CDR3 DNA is TGTGCCAGCAGTCCATCTAGCGCTGAGCAGTTCTTC. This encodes CASSPSSAEQFF.

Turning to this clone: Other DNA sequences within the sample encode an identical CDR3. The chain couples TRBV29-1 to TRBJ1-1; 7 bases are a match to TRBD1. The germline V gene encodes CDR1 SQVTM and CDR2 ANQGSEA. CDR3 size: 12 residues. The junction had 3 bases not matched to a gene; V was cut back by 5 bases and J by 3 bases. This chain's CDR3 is CSVRQGDTEAFF. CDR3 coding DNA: TGCAGCGTTCGACAGGGAGACACTGAAGCTTTCTTT.

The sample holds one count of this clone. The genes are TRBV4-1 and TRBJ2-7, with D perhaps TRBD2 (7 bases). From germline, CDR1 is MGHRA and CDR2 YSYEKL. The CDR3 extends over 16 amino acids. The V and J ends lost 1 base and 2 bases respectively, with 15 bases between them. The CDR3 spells CASSQVGGGVTYEQYF. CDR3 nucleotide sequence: TGCGCCAGCAGCCAAGTTGGAGGGGGGGTAACCTACGAGCAGTACTTC.

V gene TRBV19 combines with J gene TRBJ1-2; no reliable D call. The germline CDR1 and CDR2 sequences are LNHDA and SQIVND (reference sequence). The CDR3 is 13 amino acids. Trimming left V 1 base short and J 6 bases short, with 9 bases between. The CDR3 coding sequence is TGTGCCAGTAGTATAGGGCGGTTAAATGGCTACACCTTC. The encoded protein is CASSIGRLNGYTF.

CDR3 region: CASSATGPNQPQHF. In DNA, the CDR3 is TGTGCCAGCAGTGCGACAGGACCCAATCAGCCCCAGCATTTT. V and J are TRBV6-1 and TRBJ1-5, with D possibly TRBD1 on 6 matching bases. This CDR3 comprises 14 residues. Germline V gene data show CDR1 as MNHNS and CDR2 as SASEGT. The V end lost 4 bases, the J end lost 3 bases, and 10 bases lay between the germline ends.

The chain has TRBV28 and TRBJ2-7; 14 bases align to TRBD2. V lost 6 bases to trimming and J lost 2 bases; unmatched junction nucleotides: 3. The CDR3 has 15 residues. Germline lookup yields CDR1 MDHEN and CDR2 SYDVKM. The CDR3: CASSPGLAGAYEQYF. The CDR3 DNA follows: TGTGCCAGCAGCCCGGGACTAGCGGGAGCCTACGAGCAGTACTTC.

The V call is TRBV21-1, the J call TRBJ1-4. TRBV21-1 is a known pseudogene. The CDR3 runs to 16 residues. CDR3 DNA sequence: TGTGCCATTCCTCTCGGTCGAGGCGGGGGCAGAGAAAAACTGTTTTTT. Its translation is CAIPLGRGGGREKLFF.

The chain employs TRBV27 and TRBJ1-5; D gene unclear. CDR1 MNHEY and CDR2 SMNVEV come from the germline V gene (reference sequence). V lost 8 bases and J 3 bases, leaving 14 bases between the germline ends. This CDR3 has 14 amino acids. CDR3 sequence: CASGSRGDNQPQHF. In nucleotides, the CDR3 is TGTGCCAGCGGCTCCCGCGGGGACAATCAGCCCCAGCATTTT.

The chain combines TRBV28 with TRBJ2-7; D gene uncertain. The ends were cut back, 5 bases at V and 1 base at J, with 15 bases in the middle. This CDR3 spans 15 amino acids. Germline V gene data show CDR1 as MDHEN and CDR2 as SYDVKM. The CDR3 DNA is TGTGCCAGCAGTCCTTTAGACTGGAAGTCCTACGAGCAGTACTTC. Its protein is CASSPLDWKSYEQYF.

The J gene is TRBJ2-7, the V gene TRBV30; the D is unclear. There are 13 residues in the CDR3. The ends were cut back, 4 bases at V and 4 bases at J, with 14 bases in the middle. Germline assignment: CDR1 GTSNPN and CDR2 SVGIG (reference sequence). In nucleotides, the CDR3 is TGTGCCTGGAACTTCCGAGACAATTACGAGCAGTACTTC. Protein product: CAWNFRDNYEQYF.

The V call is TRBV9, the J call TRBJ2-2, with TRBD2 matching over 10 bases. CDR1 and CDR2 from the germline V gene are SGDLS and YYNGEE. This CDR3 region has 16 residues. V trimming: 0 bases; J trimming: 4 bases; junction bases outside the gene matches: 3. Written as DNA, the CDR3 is TGTGCCAGCAGCGTAGGGAGCGGGAGGGCCACCGGGGAGCTGTTTTTT. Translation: CASSVGSGRATGELFF.

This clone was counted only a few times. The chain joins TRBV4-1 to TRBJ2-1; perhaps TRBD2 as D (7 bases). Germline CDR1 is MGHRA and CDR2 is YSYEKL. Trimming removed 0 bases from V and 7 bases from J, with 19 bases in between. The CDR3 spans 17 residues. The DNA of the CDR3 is TGCGCCAGCAGCCAAGACATATTGGGGGGGCTGAGGAATGAGCAGTTCTTC. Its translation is CASSQDILGGLRNEQFF.

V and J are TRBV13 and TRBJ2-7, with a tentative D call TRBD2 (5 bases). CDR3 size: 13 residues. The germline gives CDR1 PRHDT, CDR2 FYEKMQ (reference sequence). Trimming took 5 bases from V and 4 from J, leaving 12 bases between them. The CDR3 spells CASSPGLTYEQYF. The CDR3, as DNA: TGTGCCAGCAGCCCAGGACTGACATACGAGCAGTACTTC.

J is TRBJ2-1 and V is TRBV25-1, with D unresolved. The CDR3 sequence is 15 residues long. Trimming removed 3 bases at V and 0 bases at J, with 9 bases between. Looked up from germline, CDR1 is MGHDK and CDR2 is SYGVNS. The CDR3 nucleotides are TGTGCCAGCAGTGACGGTCTAGACTCCTACAATGAGCAGTTCTTC. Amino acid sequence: CASSDGLDSYNEQFF.

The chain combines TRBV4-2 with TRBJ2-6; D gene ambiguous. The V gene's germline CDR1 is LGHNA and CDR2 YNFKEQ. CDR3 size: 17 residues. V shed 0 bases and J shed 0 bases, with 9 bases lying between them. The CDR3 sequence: CASSQDVLSSGANVLTF. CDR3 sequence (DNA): TGTGCCAGCAGCCAAGATGTGCTAAGCTCTGGGGCCAACGTCCTGACTTTC.

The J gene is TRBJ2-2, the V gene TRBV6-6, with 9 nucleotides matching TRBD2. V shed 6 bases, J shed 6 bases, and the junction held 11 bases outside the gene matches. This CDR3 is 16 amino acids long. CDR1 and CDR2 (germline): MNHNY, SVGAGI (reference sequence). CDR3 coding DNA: TGTGCCAGCAGCCAATCCGTGGCGGGAGGGCCCGGGGAGCTGTTTTTT. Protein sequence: CASSQSVAGGPGELFF.

CDR3 sequence (DNA): TGTGCCAGCAGCCTCCTGGCTACTGAAGCTTTCTTT. Amino acid sequence: CASSLLATEAFF. This sequence joins TRBV5-4 and TRBJ1-1; D unclear. The CDR3 extends over 12 amino acids. V was clipped by 4 bases and J by 5 bases, with 9 bases between them. Germline CDR1 reads SGHNT; CDR2 reads YYREEE (reference sequence).

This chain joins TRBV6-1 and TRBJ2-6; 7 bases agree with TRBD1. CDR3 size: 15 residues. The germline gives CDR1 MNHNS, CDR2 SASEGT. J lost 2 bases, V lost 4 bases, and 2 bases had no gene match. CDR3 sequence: CASSATGAGANVLTF. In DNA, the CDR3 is TGTGCCAGCAGTGCTACAGGGGCTGGGGCCAACGTCCTGACTTTC.

In nucleotides, the CDR3 is TGTGCCAGCAGCTCCCGACTAGCGGGGAAGGTTGAGCAGTTCTTC. It specifies CASSSRLAGKVEQFF. J is TRBJ2-1 and V is TRBV5-4; TRBD2 matches at 11 bases. Germline V gene lookup returns CDR1 SGHNT and CDR2 YYREEE (reference sequence). There are 15 residues in the CDR3. Trimming at V came to 3 bases and at J to 9 bases, leaving 8 bases not matched to a gene.

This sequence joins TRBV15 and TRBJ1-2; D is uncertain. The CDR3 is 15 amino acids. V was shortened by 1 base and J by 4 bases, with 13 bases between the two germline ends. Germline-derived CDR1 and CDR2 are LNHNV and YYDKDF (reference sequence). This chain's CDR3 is CATSRVFPGTYGYTF. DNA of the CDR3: TGTGCCACCAGCAGAGTATTTCCAGGTACCTATGGCTACACCTTC.

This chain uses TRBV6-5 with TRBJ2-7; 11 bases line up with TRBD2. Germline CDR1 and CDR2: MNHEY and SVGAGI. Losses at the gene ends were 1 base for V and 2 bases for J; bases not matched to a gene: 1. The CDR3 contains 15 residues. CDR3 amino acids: CASSYLTSGAYEQYF. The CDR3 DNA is TGTGCCAGCAGTTACTTGACTAGCGGGGCCTACGAGCAGTACTTC.

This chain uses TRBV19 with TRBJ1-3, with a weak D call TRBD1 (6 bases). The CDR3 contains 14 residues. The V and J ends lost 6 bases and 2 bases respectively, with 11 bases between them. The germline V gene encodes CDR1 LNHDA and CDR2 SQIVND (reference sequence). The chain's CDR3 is CASREQGAGNTIYF. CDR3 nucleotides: TGTGCCAGTAGGGAACAGGGTGCTGGAAACACCATATATTTT.

The CDR3 loop is CASRQGSHYEQYF. For the CDR3, the DNA is TGTGCCAGCAGACAGGGCTCCCACTACGAGCAGTACTTC. This sequence joins TRBV6-5 and TRBJ2-7, with a weak D call TRBD1 (6 bases). CDR1 and CDR2 (germline): MNHEY, SVGAGI. CDR3 size: 13 residues. The V end was cut by 6 bases, the J end by 3 bases, with 12 bases between.

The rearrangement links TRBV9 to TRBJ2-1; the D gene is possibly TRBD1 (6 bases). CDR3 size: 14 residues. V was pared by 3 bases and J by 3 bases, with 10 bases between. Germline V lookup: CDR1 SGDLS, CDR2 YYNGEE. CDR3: CASSGGQHYNEQFF. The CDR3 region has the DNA TGTGCCAGCAGCGGGGGACAACACTACAATGAGCAGTTCTTC.

The CDR3 loop is CASREGSGELFF. CDR3 coding DNA: TGTGCCAGCCGTGAGGGTTCCGGGGAGCTGTTTTTT. The J gene is TRBJ2-2, the V gene TRBV6-5; perhaps TRBD2 as D (5 bases). V dropped 8 bases and J dropped 6 bases, with 10 bases sitting between them. Germline CDR1 and CDR2: MNHEY and SVGAGI. The CDR3 runs 12 residues.

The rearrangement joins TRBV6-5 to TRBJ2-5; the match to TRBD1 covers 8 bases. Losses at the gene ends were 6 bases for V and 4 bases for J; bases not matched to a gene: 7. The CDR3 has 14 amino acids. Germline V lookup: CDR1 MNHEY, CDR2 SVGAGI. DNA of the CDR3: TGTGCCAGCAGGGCCCGGACAGGGCGAGAGACCCAGTACTTC. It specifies CASRARTGRETQYF.